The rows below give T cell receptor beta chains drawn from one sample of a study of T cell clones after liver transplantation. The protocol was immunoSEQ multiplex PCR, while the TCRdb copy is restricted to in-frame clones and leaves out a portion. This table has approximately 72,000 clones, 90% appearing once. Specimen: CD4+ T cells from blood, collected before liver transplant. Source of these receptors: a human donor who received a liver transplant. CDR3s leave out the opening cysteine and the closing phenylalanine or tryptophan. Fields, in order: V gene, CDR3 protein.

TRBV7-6	ASSLWGVQETQY
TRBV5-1	ASTPQGQGSSYEQY
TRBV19	ARTPDLAETSGNTIY
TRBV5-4	ASRPGLAGGQFNTQY
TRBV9	ASSVVGTGLDYGYT
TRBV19	ASSIARTGELF
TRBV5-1	ASSFERTRQETQY
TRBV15	ATSAQFEQF
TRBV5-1	ASRDNTDTQY
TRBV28	ASSSGTHSGYT
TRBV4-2	ASSQEGTSGYEQY
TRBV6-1	ASSALGTGGEGCT
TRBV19	ASSIRQGGFTEAF
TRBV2	ASSELQGGHQPQH
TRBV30	AWSFPNEQF
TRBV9	ASSVATGTGGSFETNEQF
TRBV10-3	ARSDGMNTEAF
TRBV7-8	ASSLPPRTSGRNEQY
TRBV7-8	ASSSNRLAPSGANVLT
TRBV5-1	ASSLRTGVNEQY
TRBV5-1	ASSTGQVEPYEQY
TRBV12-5	ASAQGASLHEQY
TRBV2	ASSIQGAQPQH
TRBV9	ASSLSGRAYEQY
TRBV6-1	ASSRDNAYEQY
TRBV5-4	ASSWAAGQGVETQY
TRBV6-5	ASTQGAGEQF
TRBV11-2	ASSFLTLKNIQY
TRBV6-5	ASSYSDKANTEAF
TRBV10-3	AISEFDGGYEQY
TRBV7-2	ASSSLRDKWQF
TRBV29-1	SVVKGLDTEAF
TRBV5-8	ASSLGLEVETQY
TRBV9	ASTRGPSDEQF
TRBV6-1	ASSELAGWGYT
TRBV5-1	ASRGSLIQSSTDTQY
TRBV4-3	ASSQDGRGAQGETQY
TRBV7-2	ASSRDRAPGELF
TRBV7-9	ASSLDGGEQY
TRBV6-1	ASSDGRANYGYT
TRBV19	ASSKGAGNTEAF
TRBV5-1	ASSLRLYSGYT
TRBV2	ASSVSLGDTQY
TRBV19	ASSTLGGGQGSEQF
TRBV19	ASSIGALQGQPQH
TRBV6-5	ASRARDISYNEQF
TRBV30	AWSALLGLPYEQY
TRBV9	ASSSGTGLPGTGELF
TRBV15	ATNSPGTGNEQF